Shown below are 12 T cell receptor beta chains from a single sample sequenced in a study of regulatory T cells in long-lasting Graves disease. With iRepertoire HTBI primers and Arm-PCR of CDR3 regions, TCR beta libraries were built. Each CDR3 protein gets one entry after TCRdb re-called the multiplex PCR reads with MiXCR. The repertoire consists of some 280,000 distinct CDR3 sequences, with 20% to 25% occurring once and the leading ten covering roughly three fifths. Documented time point: persistent/refractory GD, antithyroid drugs over 5 years with positive TRAb. From RNA extracted from PBMCs, the TCR library was made. The source was peripheral blood mononuclear cells (PBMCs), collected when the disease was refractory, from a patient treated with antithyroid drugs. Every receptor here comes from a female donor with Graves disease.

This clonotype was observed at least ten times. The chain recombines TRBV20-1 with TRBJ1-1; 8 bases are a match to TRBD1. CDR1 and CDR2 (germline): DFQATT, SNEGSKA (reference sequence). CDR3 size: 14 residues. The V gene end was trimmed by 5 bases and the J gene end by 4 bases; junction bases not matched to a gene: 9. For the CDR3, the DNA is TGCAGTGCTTCCAGGGGGCTAGGGGTCACTGAAGCTTTCTTT. As protein: CSASRGLGVTEAFF.

This clonotype was observed a single time. A junction boundary mismatches the germline segment, possibly from a read error. This chain uses TRBV6-1 with TRBJ2-5; unclear D gene. Germline CDR1 MNHNS, CDR2 SASEGT. The CDR3 has 14 amino acids. CDR3 DNA: TGTGCCAGCAGTGATCGATGGCCCCAAAAGACCCAGTACTTC. It is translated as CASSDRWPQKTQYF.

The V gene is TRBV29-1, the J gene TRBJ1-2; D gene unclear. Per germline, CDR1 SQVTM and CDR2 ANQGSEA. The CDR3 is made up of 12 amino acids. The V end was cut by 0 bases, the J end by 3 bases, with 5 bases between. This chain's CDR3 is CSVEDPHYGYTF. The CDR3 nucleotides are TGCAGCGTTGAAGATCCCCACTATGGCTACACCTTC.

This clonotype occurred many times. The rearrangement uses TRBV6-5 and TRBJ1-1; D is ambiguous. V dropped 1 base and J dropped 6 bases, with 9 bases sitting between them. The CDR3 is made up of 13 amino acids. Germline assignment: CDR1 MNHEY and CDR2 SVGAGI. This CDR3 is CASSYLGLSEAFF. In DNA, the CDR3 is TGTGCCAGCAGTTACTTAGGGCTCTCTGAAGCTTTCTTT.

V gene TRBV5-6 combines with J gene TRBJ2-1; 8 nucleotides line up with TRBD2. Trimming at V came to 1 base and at J to 8 bases, leaving 14 bases not matched to a gene. CDR1 is SGHDT, CDR2 YYEEEE, per germline. This CDR3 has 17 amino acids. CDR3 protein: CASSLFPRRGGGDEQFF. The DNA for the CDR3 is TGTGCCAGCAGCTTGTTCCCACGCCGGGGGGGTGGCGATGAGCAGTTCTTC.

This clonotype was seen a few times. The chain couples TRBV7-6 to TRBJ2-7; a possible D gene is TRBD1 (5 bases). Trimming shortened V by 0 bases and J by 2 bases, and 14 bases separated the two germline ends. The V gene's germline CDR1 is SGHVS and CDR2 FNYEAQ. This CDR3 is built from 16 residues. The CDR3 is CASSLAVDPTAYEQYF. Written as DNA, the CDR3 is TGTGCCAGCAGCTTAGCGGTGGACCCGACAGCCTACGAGCAGTACTTC.

This chain uses TRBV24-1 with TRBJ2-1, with D possibly TRBD1 on 6 matching bases. V lost 9 bases to trimming and J lost 8 bases, with 10 bases between them. There are 11 residues in the CDR3. The germline CDR1 and CDR2 sequences are KGHDR and SFDVKD. CDR3 in DNA: TGTGCCACCTCAACAGGGTATGAGCAGTTCTTC. Protein sequence: CATSTGYEQFF.

The chain has TRBV12-3 or TRBV12-4 and TRBJ1-4, with D tentatively TRBD1 (6 bases). This CDR3 contains 14 residues. Trimming removed 2 bases from V and 10 bases from J, with 14 bases in between. The CDR3 loop is CASSLRSRGRKLFF. In nucleotides, the CDR3 is TGTGCCAGCAGTTTACGGTCCAGGGGAAGAAAACTGTTTTTT.

The chain combines TRBV6-1 with TRBJ2-7; D is undetermined. The germline V gene encodes CDR1 MNHNS and CDR2 SASEGT. This CDR3 has 13 amino acids. Between the trimmed V and J ends, which lost 3 bases and 3 bases, there was a span of 9 bases. The CDR3 DNA sequence: TGTGCCAGCAGTGATGTCAGTAGCTACGAGCAGTACTTC. Its protein is CASSDVSSYEQYF.

This clonotype has more than one count but fewer than ten. V gene TRBV6-1 combines with J gene TRBJ2-7; the match to TRBD2 covers 7 bases. Trimming removed 3 bases from V and 5 bases from J; junction bases left unmatched: 7. The CDR3 is 14 amino acids. The germline V gene encodes CDR1 MNHNS and CDR2 SASEGT. The CDR3 is CASSDRRRGNEQYF. As DNA, the CDR3 is TGTGCCAGCAGTGACCGCAGGCGGGGGAACGAGCAGTACTTC.

The chain uses TRBV10-3 and TRBJ2-7; D remains unclear. V lost 0 bases and J 5 bases, leaving 14 bases between the germline ends. Germline loops: CDR1 ENHRY, CDR2 SYGVKD. The CDR3 runs to 15 residues. The DNA for the CDR3 is TGTGCCATCAGTGAGTCATCTAGTGGTGGAGACGAGCAGTACTTC. Translated: CAISESSSGGDEQYF.

The J gene is TRBJ2-4, the V gene TRBV11-2; the match to TRBD1 covers 11 bases. With 5 bases clipped from V and 3 bases from J, the junction kept 6 bases outside the gene matches. The CDR3 covers 16 residues. Germline loops: CDR1 SGHAT, CDR2 FQNNGV. This CDR3 reads CASSTDRGPDKNIQYF. Here the CDR3 DNA reads TGTGCCAGCAGCACGGACAGGGGGCCGGACAAAAACATTCAGTACTTC.